These T cell receptor beta chains were read from a single sample in a study of blood T cell repertoires in COVID-19. The table came from immunoSEQ multiplex PCR; TCRdb's copy has only in-frame clones and leaves some out. The sample has some 210,000 clones; 92% are singletons. Sequenced input: peripheral blood. All receptors come from a man in his sixties with COVID-19, enrolled during active disease. The CDR3 runs from the conserved cysteine through the conserved F or W. Each record gives: V gene, D gene, CDR3 length, clone size, J gene, CDR3 DNA, CDR3 protein. D genes are given only for firm matches. Clone sizes are given selectively: once, few, many, or a class where the clone is expanded.

>TRBV7-6|.|14|.|TRBJ2-2
TGTGCCAGCAGCTTAGTAGGGAGGACCGGGGAGCTGTTTTTT
CASSLVGRTGELFF
>TRBV15|TRBD1|15|.|TRBJ1-2
TGTGCCACCAGCCCGACAGGGGGCGATGTATATGGCTACACCTTC
CATSPTGGDVYGYTF
>TRBV7-3|.|12|once|TRBJ2-4
TGTGCCAGCAGCCTCGAATCGGGCATTCAGTACTTC
CASSLESGIQYF
>TRBV5-1|TRBD2|17|.|TRBJ2-3
TGCGCCAGCAGCTTGGGACTAGCGGGGGGCAGCACAGATACGCAGTATTTT
CASSLGLAGGSTDTQYF
>TRBV6-2/TRBV6-3|TRBD1|19|.|TRBJ2-6
TGTGCCAGCAGTTACTACCGGGACAGGGGTGACTCTGGGGCCAACGTCCTGACTTTC
CASSYYRDRGDSGANVLTF
>TRBV5-1|.|17|.|TRBJ2-6
TGCGCCAGCAGCTCCTTGACAGAGGTGGCTGGGGCCAACGTCCTGACTTTC
CASSSLTEVAGANVLTF
>TRBV19|TRBD2|16|.|TRBJ2-1
TGTGCCAGTAGTATCCTAGCGGTAAGCTCCTACAATGAGCAGTTCTTC
CASSILAVSSYNEQFF
>TRBV11-3|TRBD1|17|.|TRBJ2-3
TGTGCCAGCAGCAAGGGATGGGCAGGGGGCACCGCAGATACGCAGTATTTT
CASSKGWAGGTADTQYF
>TRBV7-9|TRBD1|18|.|TRBJ2-7
TGTGCCAGCACTTCCCTTAAACCGGGACAGGGGTCCTCCTACGAGCAGTACTTC
CASTSLKPGQGSSYEQYF
>TRBV12-5|.|13|.|TRBJ2-7
TGTGCTAGTGGCTCGGGGGGCAGCTACGAGCAGTACTTC
CASGSGGSYEQYF
>TRBV9|.|17|.|TRBJ1-3
TGTGCCAGCAGCGCGGGGGGGGCAGCAAGCTCTGGAAACACCATATATTTT
CASSAGGAASSGNTIYF
>TRBV27|TRBD1|14|.|TRBJ1-2
TGTGCCAGCAGTTGGAGCCGGACAGGGAATGGCTACACCTTC
CASSWSRTGNGYTF
>TRBV28|TRBD2|14|.|TRBJ2-5
TGTGCCAGCAGTTCAAGCGGGGTCCAAGAGACCCAGTACTTC
CASSSSGVQETQYF
>TRBV10-3|.|16|.|TRBJ2-2
TGTGCCATCAGTGAGTCGACGGGGGAGGTCACCGGGGAGCTGTTTTTT
CAISESTGEVTGELFF
>TRBV3-1/TRBV3-2|.|14|.|TRBJ1-3
TGTGCCAGCAGCCAAGAGACTAGGGGAAACACCATATATTTT
CASSQETRGNTIYF
>TRBV3-1/TRBV3-2|TRBD1|15|.|TRBJ1-2
TGTGCCAGCAGCCTTAGGACAGGGGATGGAGAAGGCTACACCTTC
CASSLRTGDGEGYTF
>TRBV5-1|.|14|.|TRBJ1-1
TGCGCCAGCGGGGAGACAGGTAAACGGACTGAAGCTTTCTTT
CASGETGKRTEAFF
>TRBV5-4|.|17|.|TRBJ2-6
TGTGCCAGCAGCTTGGGCGGGACGGTCTCTGGGGCCAACGTCCTGACTTTC
CASSLGGTVSGANVLTF
>TRBV11-2|.|13|.|TRBJ1-6
TGTGCCAGCAGCTTACCAGGGGCCTCACCCCTCCACTTT
CASSLPGASPLHF
>TRBV5-8|TRBD2|15|few|TRBJ2-1
TGTGCCAGCAGCTTCGGGACTAGCGTTGTCAATGAGCAGTTCTTC
CASSFGTSVVNEQFF
>TRBV28|.|14|.|TRBJ1-6
TGTGCCAGCGGAGGAGTGTATTTGGATTCACCCCTCCACTTT
CASGGVYLDSPLHF
>TRBV7-9|.|14|.|TRBJ2-3
TGTGCCAGCACCCCACCCGGGGGCACAGATACGCAGTATTTT
CASTPPGGTDTQYF
>TRBV30|.|14|.|TRBJ1-1
TGTGCCTGGAGTCGGGGAGAGTGGAACACTGAAGCTTTCTTT
CAWSRGEWNTEAFF
>TRBV12-3/TRBV12-4|TRBD1|13|.|TRBJ1-3
TGTGCCAGCAGTAAAGGGGGCTCGGACACCATATATTTT
CASSKGGSDTIYF
>TRBV10-3|TRBD2|15|.|TRBJ2-7
TGTGCCATCAGTGAGTCACTAGCGGGGAACTACGAGCAGTACTTC
CAISESLAGNYEQYF
>TRBV9|.|14|.|TRBJ2-7
TGTGCCAGCAGCGTAGCTGCCCCGGGCTACGAGCAGTACTTC
CASSVAAPGYEQYF
>TRBV4-2|.|16|.|TRBJ2-3
TGTGCCAGCAGCCCTCGTCTAGCGCGCGTGACAGATACGCAGTATTTT
CASSPRLARVTDTQYF
>TRBV5-1|.|14|once|TRBJ2-1
TGCGCCAGCAGCTTGGGCCCATCAGACAATGAGCAGTTCTTC
CASSLGPSDNEQFF
>TRBV9|.|16|.|TRBJ1-6
TGTGCCAGCAGCGTCGGTAGGACCTCTGGGAGTTCACCCCTCCACTTT
CASSVGRTSGSSPLHF
>TRBV20-1|TRBD1|15|.|TRBJ1-2
TGCAGTGCAAGTGGGGGACAGACAGCTAACTATGGCTACACCTTC
CSASGGQTANYGYTF
>TRBV15|TRBD1|16|.|TRBJ1-4
TGTGCCACCAGCAAAGAGACAGGGGAAGTGAGTGAAAAACTGTTTTTT
CATSKETGEVSEKLFF
>TRBV15|TRBD1|15|.|TRBJ1-1
TGTGCCACCAGCAGAGTTACAGGGGGTAACACTGAAGCTTTCTTT
CATSRVTGGNTEAFF
>TRBV28|.|12|.|TRBJ2-7
TGTGCCAGCAGTTGGAATCGGCAGGTTCAGTACTTC
CASSWNRQVQYF
>TRBV11-2|.|12|once|TRBJ1-2
TGTGCCAGCAGGCAGGGGTCCTATGGCTACACCTTC
CASRQGSYGYTF
>TRBV2|TRBD1|16|.|TRBJ2-1
TGTGCCAGCAGTGAAGCCGGGACAGGGGCGCTAAATGAGCAGTTCTTC
CASSEAGTGALNEQFF
>TRBV7-8|TRBD1|21|.|TRBJ1-5
TGTGCCAGCAGCTTAGGTCGACTAGGAGGACAGGGGGTTAAGATGGATCAGCCCCAGCATTTT
CASSLGRLGGQGVKMDQPQHF
>TRBV25-1|TRBD1|16|.|TRBJ1-4
TGTGCCAGCAGTGTGGACAGGGGTTTGTCTAATGAAAAACTGTTTTTT
CASSVDRGLSNEKLFF
>TRBV29-1|TRBD2|15|.|TRBJ2-1
TGCAGCGTTGCGACTAGCGGGAGCTGGGGGAATGAGCAGTTCTTC
CSVATSGSWGNEQFF
>TRBV7-7|TRBD2|15|.|TRBJ2-7
TGTGCTAGCAGCCCTTCCCCGGGACTAATCTACGAGCAGTACTTC
CASSPSPGLIYEQYF
>TRBV9|TRBD1|15|.|TRBJ2-7
TGTGCCAGCAGCATACTGGATCAGGGGGCTGCCGAGCAGTACTTC
CASSILDQGAAEQYF
>TRBV27|.|15|.|TRBJ2-7
TGTGCCAGCAGTCCCATCGCTAGACTTTCCTACGAGCAGTACTTC
CASSPIARLSYEQYF
>TRBV29-1|.|12|.|TRBJ1-2
TGCAGCGTTGATGACACTAACTATGGCTACACCTTC
CSVDDTNYGYTF
>TRBV3-1/TRBV3-2|TRBD1|13|.|TRBJ1-1
TGTGCCAGCAGAACCTCAGGGGGCACTGAAGCTTTCTTT
CASRTSGGTEAFF
>TRBV5-1|.|15|.|TRBJ1-1
TGCGCCAGCAGCCCTGGCCGGGGGAGGAACACTGAAGCTTTCTTT
CASSPGRGRNTEAFF
>TRBV29-1|TRBD2|14|.|TRBJ2-3
TGCAGCGTTGTGAATAGCGGGATCACAGATACGCAGTATTTT
CSVVNSGITDTQYF
>TRBV27|.|15|.|TRBJ2-1
TGTGCCAGCAGAGGGGGATGGGGGGGCGCGGATGAGCAGTTCTTC
CASRGGWGGADEQFF
>TRBV7-9|TRBD1|15|.|TRBJ2-7
TGTGCCAGCAGCTCCCGGGACAGGCGACTCTACGAGCAGTACTTC
CASSSRDRRLYEQYF
>TRBV6-5|.|15|.|TRBJ2-2
TGTGCCAGCAGTTACGCCAGGGGGAACACCGGGGAGCTGTTTTTT
CASSYARGNTGELFF
>TRBV5-4|.|13|.|TRBJ2-7
TGTGCCAGCAGCTTGACTACCACCTACGAGCAGTACTTC
CASSLTTTYEQYF
>TRBV15|.|14|.|TRBJ1-2
TGTGCCACCAGCAGAGAGGGCAGATCCTATGGCTACACCTTC
CATSREGRSYGYTF
>TRBV19|TRBD1|15|.|TRBJ1-5
TGTGCCAGTTCTCCGGGACAGAGAACCAATCAGCCCCAGCATTTT
CASSPGQRTNQPQHF
>TRBV29-1|TRBD1|14|.|TRBJ1-2
TGCAGCGTTGAACCCCAGGGGGCCTCCCTTGGCTACACCTTC
CSVEPQGASLGYTF
>TRBV9|TRBD1|15|once|TRBJ1-5
TGTGCCAGCAGCGTAGGGCCAGGGGGGAATCAGCCCCAGCATTTT
CASSVGPGGNQPQHF